The rows below give T cell receptor beta chains drawn from one sample of a study of blood T cell repertoires in COVID-19. Repertoires were generated with immunoSEQ multiplex PCR, while TCRdb's copy carries only in-frame clones and drops some. This sample has a few hundred thousand clones, with about 87% found just once. The sequenced sample consisted of PBMCs or T cells enriched from blood (not recorded which). The receptors here all came from a man aged 25-40 years who had recovered from COVID-19. Both conserved end residues are part of each CDR3. Fields, in order: V gene, CDR3 protein.

V: TRBV10-3; CDR3: CATSDSYEQYF
V: TRBV10-2; CDR3: CASRPTATTYGYTF
V: TRBV7-6; CDR3: CASSSGEGREAFF
V: TRBV30; CDR3: CAWWTTSGGGQFF
V: TRBV21-1; CDR3: CASSKPDRGPYEQYF
V: TRBV7-9; CDR3: CASSFTGGRYEQYF
V: TRBV6-1; CDR3: CASSEATGGGLSYEQYF
V: TRBV14; CDR3: CASSQTGSPQYF
V: TRBV18; CDR3: CASSPREILFGTEAFF
V: TRBV15; CDR3: CATSRDRQLSNSNQPQHF
V: TRBV7-2; CDR3: CASSFTGGRETQYF
V: TRBV4-1; CDR3: CASSHILRDRVLSGYTF
V: TRBV7-9; CDR3: CASRRGPNEQFF
V: TRBV4-2; CDR3: CASSPSGTGGFTDTQYF
V: TRBV12-5; CDR3: CASGLSPTNEKLFF
V: TRBV6-5; CDR3: CASSYPTGVMPYEQYF
V: TRBV4-1; CDR3: CASSQAPYQPQHF
V: TRBV28; CDR3: CASSLLGTDYGYTF
V: TRBV5-1; CDR3: CASSFAGPLSPNYGYTF
V: TRBV11-2; CDR3: CASSLGGQYNQPQHF
V: TRBV9; CDR3: CASSEGTGGNTEAFF
V: TRBV7-2; CDR3: CASSTRLAGAGNEQFF
V: TRBV5-4; CDR3: CASSRGSGTSPYEQYF
V: TRBV7-8; CDR3: CASTVYGGTGNQETQYF
V: TRBV9; CDR3: CASSVGGRNTEAFF
V: TRBV10-3; CDR3: CAISEGGSGNIQYF
V: TRBV2; CDR3: CASSDTGIGSYNEQFF
V: TRBV30; CDR3: CAWFNTEGQGLNYGYTF
V: TRBV28; CDR3: CASSLPFGQGIRQPQHF
V: TRBV5-6; CDR3: CASSQTGEPSEKLFF
V: TRBV27; CDR3: CASSFAGANYGYTF
V: TRBV25-1; CDR3: CASSPTGQHIQYF
V: TRBV30; CDR3: CAWSSGLAAQYF
V: TRBV7-9; CDR3: CASSWNRGNEQFF
V: TRBV7-2; CDR3: CASSLSGGYGYTF
V: TRBV6-1; CDR3: CASSDLNRGDYGYTF
V: TRBV9; CDR3: CASSVDSGANSPLHF
V: TRBV6-5; CDR3: CASRDYSTDTQYF
V: TRBV25-1; CDR3: CASSAPNYGYTF
V: TRBV5-1; CDR3: CASSLGVSGSTDTQYF
V: TRBV6-5; CDR3: CASSYSGVYGYTF
V: TRBV11-2; CDR3: CASSLMGQPNEKLFF
V: TRBV7-6; CDR3: CASSLARTGGRNEQFF
V: TRBV4-1; CDR3: CASSQGVAGVYNEQFF
V: TRBV29-1; CDR3: CSVEGTASYEQYF
V: TRBV6-5; CDR3: CASKGPWGTNEKLFF
V: TRBV9; CDR3: CASSVAPTSQETQYF
V: TRBV3-1/TRBV3-2; CDR3: CASSPQGPLRGYEQYF
V: TRBV6-5; CDR3: CASSYGLNNEKLFF